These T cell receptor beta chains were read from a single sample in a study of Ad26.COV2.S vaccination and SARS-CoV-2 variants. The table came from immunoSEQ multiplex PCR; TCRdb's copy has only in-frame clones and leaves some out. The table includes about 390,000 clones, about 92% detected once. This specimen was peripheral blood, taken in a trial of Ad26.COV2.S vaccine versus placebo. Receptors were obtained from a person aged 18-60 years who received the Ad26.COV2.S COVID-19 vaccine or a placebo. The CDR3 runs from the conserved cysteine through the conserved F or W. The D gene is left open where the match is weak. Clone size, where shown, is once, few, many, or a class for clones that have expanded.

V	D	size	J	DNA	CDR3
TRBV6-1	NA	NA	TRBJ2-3	TGTGCCAGCAGTGACGCGGGACTCATATTTTCAGGAGATACGCAGTATTTT	CASSDAGLIFSGDTQYF
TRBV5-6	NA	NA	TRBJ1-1	TGTGCCAGCAGCTTGGTGGGTCAGGGATACACTGAAGCTTTCTTT	CASSLVGQGYTEAFF
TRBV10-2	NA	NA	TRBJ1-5	TGCGCCAGCAGTGAGTACCTTCAGGGGCCCCAGCATTTT	CASSEYLQGPQHF
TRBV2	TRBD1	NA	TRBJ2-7	TGTGCCAGCAGTGCCACAGGGGTCGTAGGTGAGCAGTACTTC	CASSATGVVGEQYF
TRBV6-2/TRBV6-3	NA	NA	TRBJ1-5	TGTGCCAGCAGTGACCCGGGGGAGCCCCAGCATTTT	CASSDPGEPQHF
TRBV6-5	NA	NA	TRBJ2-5	TGTGCCAGCAGTTACCTTCGGACAGCACGCCAAGAGACCCAGTACTTC	CASSYLRTARQETQYF
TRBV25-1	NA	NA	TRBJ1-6	TGTGCCAGCAGTGAACCGGGGGGCCTTTATAATTCACCCCTCCACTTT	CASSEPGGLYNSPLHF
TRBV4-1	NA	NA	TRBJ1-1	TGCGCCAGCAGCCAACCCAGGGTCGCGAACACTGAAGCTTTCTTT	CASSQPRVANTEAFF
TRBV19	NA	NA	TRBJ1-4	TGTGCCAGTAGTTCAATACCGGCGAGTGAAAAACTGTTTTTT	CASSSIPASEKLFF
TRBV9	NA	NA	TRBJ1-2	TGTGCCAGCAGCCCAACTACATCGAACTATGGCTACACCTTC	CASSPTTSNYGYTF
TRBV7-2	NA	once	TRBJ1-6	TGTGCCAGCAGCTTAAGGAATAATTCACCCCTCCACTTT	CASSLRNNSPLHF
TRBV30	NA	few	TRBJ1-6	TGTGCCTGGATGCGGGGGAATAATTCACCCCTCCACTTT	CAWMRGNNSPLHF
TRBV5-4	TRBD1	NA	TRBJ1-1	TGTGCCAGTAAACAAGGGGGCAGCCACTCAGTGAACACTGAAGCTTTCTTT	CASKQGGSHSVNTEAFF
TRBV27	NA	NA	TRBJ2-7	TGTGCCAGCCAAACCGGGACGGCACCCTACGAGCAGTACTTC	CASQTGTAPYEQYF
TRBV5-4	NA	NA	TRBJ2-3	TGTGCCAGCAGCTTGGCAGATACGCAGTATTTT	CASSLADTQYF
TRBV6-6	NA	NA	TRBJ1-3	TGTGCCAGCAGTTACAAGGGCTCTGGAAACACCATATATTTT	CASSYKGSGNTIYF
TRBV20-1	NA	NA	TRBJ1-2	TGCAGTGCTAGTCTTGTCTATGGCTACACCTTC	CSASLVYGYTF
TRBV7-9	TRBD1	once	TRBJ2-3	TGTGCCAGCAGCTCCGGGACAGGGCGAGATACGCAGTATTTT	CASSSGTGRDTQYF
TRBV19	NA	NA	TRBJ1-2	TGTGCCAGTAGTATTGTACCCCAGGGGAGCTATGGCTACACCTTC	CASSIVPQGSYGYTF
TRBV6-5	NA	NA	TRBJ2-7	TGTGCCACCCTCCAAGTAGGAAAGGCCCGTGAGCAGTACTTC	CATLQVGKAREQYF
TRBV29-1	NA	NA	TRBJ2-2	TGCAGCGGCTACAGGAGGAACACCGGGGAGCTGTTTTTT	CSGYRRNTGELFF
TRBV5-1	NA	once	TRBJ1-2	TGCGCCAGCAGCAGATCGGACGGGCTCTATGGCTACACCTTC	CASSRSDGLYGYTF
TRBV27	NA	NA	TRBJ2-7	TGTGCCAGCACCAGTGGATACGAGCAGTACTTC	CASTSGYEQYF
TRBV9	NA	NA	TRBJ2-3	TGTGCCAGCAGCCCCCAACCCAGGGGCCTTACAGATACGCAGTATTTT	CASSPQPRGLTDTQYF
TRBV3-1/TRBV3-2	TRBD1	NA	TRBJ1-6	TGTGCCAGCAGCGGGAGACAGGGGAATTCACCCCTCCACTTT	CASSGRQGNSPLHF
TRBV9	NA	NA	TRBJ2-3	TGTGCCAGCAGCGAGACAATAAGCACAGATACGCAGTATTTT	CASSETISTDTQYF
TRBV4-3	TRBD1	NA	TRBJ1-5	TGCGCCAGCAGCCGAGGGACAGGGTATTCTCAGCCCCAGCATTTT	CASSRGTGYSQPQHF
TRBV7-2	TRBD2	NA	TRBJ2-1	TGTGCCAGCAGTCAAGGGCGGGGGGGCGACAATGAGCAGTTCTTC	CASSQGRGGDNEQFF
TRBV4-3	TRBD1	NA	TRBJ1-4	TGCGCCAGCAGCCCCACTGGGGACAGTTCTAATGAAAAACTGTTTTTT	CASSPTGDSSNEKLFF
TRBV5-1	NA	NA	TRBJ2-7	TGCGCCAGCAGTCCCCTTGGGAAGGGCTACGAGCAGTACTTC	CASSPLGKGYEQYF
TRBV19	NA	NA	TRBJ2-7	TGTGCCAGTGATAGACCCGGGACCTACGAGCAGTACTTC	CASDRPGTYEQYF
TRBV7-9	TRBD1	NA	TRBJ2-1	TGTGCCAGCAGCTTAGTCGCGCCAGGGGGCGCGGGGCCCTACAATGAGCAGTTCTTC	CASSLVAPGGAGPYNEQFF
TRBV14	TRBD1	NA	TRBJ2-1	TGTGCCAGCAGCCAGTTCGCGACAGGGCATAGTGAGCAGTTCTTC	CASSQFATGHSEQFF
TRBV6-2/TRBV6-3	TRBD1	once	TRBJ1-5	TGTGCCAGCAGTGCGACAGGGAGCAATCAGCCCCAGCATTTT	CASSATGSNQPQHF
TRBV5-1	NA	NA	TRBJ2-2	TGCGCCAGCAGCTTGCGCGGCACGACGAACACCGGGGAGCTGTTTTTT	CASSLRGTTNTGELFF
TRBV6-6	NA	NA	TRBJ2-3	TGTGCCAGCAGTTACTCTGCCTCCGGGCCAACAGATACGCAGTATTTT	CASSYSASGPTDTQYF
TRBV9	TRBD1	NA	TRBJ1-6	TGTGCCAGCAGCGAGGGACAGGGTCTCTATAATTCACCCCTCCACTTT	CASSEGQGLYNSPLHF
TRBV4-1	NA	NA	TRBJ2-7	TGCGCCAGCAGGCAAAGAAAAGACTCCTACGAGCAGTACTTC	CASRQRKDSYEQYF
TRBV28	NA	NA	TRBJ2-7	TGTGCCAGCAGGGCCCTCGACGAGCAGTACTTC	CASRALDEQYF
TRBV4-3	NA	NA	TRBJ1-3	TGCGCCAGCAGCCAAGGGGCGTCACTCTCTGGAAACACCATATATTTT	CASSQGASLSGNTIYF
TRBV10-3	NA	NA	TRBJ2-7	TGTGCCACCCAAGGGGGGCTTATATCCTACGAGCAGTACTTC	CATQGGLISYEQYF
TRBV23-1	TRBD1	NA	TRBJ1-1	TGCGCCAGCAGTCCCGGGGACAGTCAAGCTGAAGCTTTCTTT	CASSPGDSQAEAFF
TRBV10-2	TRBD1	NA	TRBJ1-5	TGCGCCAGCAGTGGACAGGGGTGGTATCAGCCCCAGCATTTT	CASSGQGWYQPQHF
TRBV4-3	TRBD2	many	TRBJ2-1	TGCGCCAGCAGCCAAGAAACTAGCGGAAGTTACAATGAGCAGTTCTTC	CASSQETSGSYNEQFF
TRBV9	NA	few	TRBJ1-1	TGTGCCAGCAGCGTAGACCTGAACACTGAAGCTTTCTTT	CASSVDLNTEAFF
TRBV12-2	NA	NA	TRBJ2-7	TGTGCAAGTCGCTTAGAAGGGCAGGGAAGAACCTACGAGCAGTACTTC	CASRLEGQGRTYEQYF
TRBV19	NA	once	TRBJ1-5	TGTGCCACCTCGCGGGGGTTGGGCGTTCAGCCCCAGCATTTT	CATSRGLGVQPQHF
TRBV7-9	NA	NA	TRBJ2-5	TGTGCCAGCAGCTCCCTCCCCGGGGGAGGGACAGCGGAGACCCAGTACTTC	CASSSLPGGGTAETQYF
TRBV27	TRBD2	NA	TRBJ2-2	TGTGCCAGCAGTTTAAGCGCGGGGGTGATGGTGACCGGGGAGCTGTTTTTT	CASSLSAGVMVTGELFF
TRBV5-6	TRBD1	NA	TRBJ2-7	TGTGCCAGCAGCCCAGGGGGCCCAGCCTACGAGCAGTACTTC	CASSPGGPAYEQYF
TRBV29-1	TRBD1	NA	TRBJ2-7	TGCAGCGTTGAAGATCGGGACAGGGCCTACGAGCAGTACTTC	CSVEDRDRAYEQYF
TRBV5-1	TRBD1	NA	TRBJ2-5	TGCGCCAGCAGCTCGTCAAACAGGGGGCAAGAGACCCAGTACTTC	CASSSSNRGQETQYF
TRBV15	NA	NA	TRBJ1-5	TGTGCCACCAGCAGAGACCTGCAGGCTAGGGTTTATAGCAATCAGCCCCAGCATTTT	CATSRDLQARVYSNQPQHF